The clone carrying this TCR beta chain was picked up a small number of times. Germline V lookup: CDR1 DFQATT, CDR2 SNEGSKA (reference sequence). Between the trimmed V and J ends, which lost 0 bases and 4 bases, there was a span of 13 bases. The CDR3 is 15 residues long. This entry is derived from a study of T cells in Graves' hyperthyroidism and ophthalmopathy. The TCR beta CDR3 regions underwent amplification using RNA transcripts as the source. TCR CDR3 regions were first amplified by RT-PCR with HTBI primers. Via MiXCR, TCRdb re-called the multiplex PCR reads, giving one row per CDR3 protein. The top ten clones hold approximately 16% of a sample with 600,000 to 850,000 distinct CDR3 sequences, 18% of them seen once.

This sequence originates from a woman in her forties or fifties with Graves' hyperthyroidism that later progressed to Graves' ophthalmopathy. The V and J genes are TRBV20-1 and TRBJ2-1, with D tentatively TRBD2 (6 bases). The sample consisted of blood. CDR3 in amino acids: CSARDLAGLYNEQFF. CDR3 DNA sequence: TGCAGTGCTAGAGATCTGGCGGGGCTTTACAATGAGCAGTTCTTC.